The subject of this entry is one T cell receptor (beta chain). The data were obtained in a study of blood T cell repertoires in COVID-19. On the study more broadly: Material from acute and convalescent COVID-19 was sourced from the United States, Italy and Spain. The cDNA or gDNA used as material had been derived from T cells, B-cell-depleted T cells, or PBMCs.

The authors' processing: Researchers report that nucleated cell counts were estimated from reference gene primer amplification. Profiling relied on immunoSEQ multiplex PCR, and the TCRdb table lists in-frame clones only, not all of them. V and J calls and clone size are given by that table; D and trimming were obtained from the DNA. The sample lists a few hundred thousand clones; 70% to 85% were seen once. The CDR3 is 14 amino acids. The germline CDR1 and CDR2 sequences are MNHEY and SVGEGT. The V gene lost 6 bases and the J gene lost 4 bases, with 13 bases spanning the gap. The receptor was derived from a woman aged 40 to 50 who had recovered from COVID-19. The chain is built from TRBV6-2 or TRBV6-3 and TRBJ1-5; D is unresolved. Sequenced: peripheral blood. In DNA form, the CDR3 reads TGTGCCAGCAGCCCAATCAGGCTTAATCAGCCCCAGCATTTT. Protein: CASSPIRLNQPQHF.